This T cell receptor beta chain was observed in a study of identical twins. General study results and limits: The models gave estimates that fell short of the out-of-frame TCR alpha sharing seen in monozygotic twins. There was an excess of low generation probability in the out-of-frame alpha sequences that twins shared.

This clonotype has more than one count but fewer than ten. Its specificity is not known. TCRdb used MiXCR to reprocess the 5' RACE reads, holding one entry per CDR3 protein. Among approximately 530,000 distinct CDR3 sequences listed, about a fifth were seen once. V gave up 3 bases and J gave up 4 bases; unmatched junction bases: 6. Germline CDR1 and CDR2: SEHNR and FQNEAQ (reference sequence). This CDR3 is 16 amino acids long. These records were also assigned to another study, of yellow fever vaccine responses in identical twins. That source notes: Among the twins, the vaccine T cell response reportedly seemed partly convergent and partly personalized.

The sequence was collected from a woman between 18 and 30 years old in good health. Sequencing was done on a sample of CD4+ T cells sorted from blood. J is TRBJ2-2 and V is TRBV7-9; TRBD1 matches 9 bases. Written as DNA, the CDR3 is TGTGCCAGCAGCTTTGGACAGGGGTTTACCACCGGGGAGCTGTTTTTT. Translation: CASSFGQGFTTGELFF.